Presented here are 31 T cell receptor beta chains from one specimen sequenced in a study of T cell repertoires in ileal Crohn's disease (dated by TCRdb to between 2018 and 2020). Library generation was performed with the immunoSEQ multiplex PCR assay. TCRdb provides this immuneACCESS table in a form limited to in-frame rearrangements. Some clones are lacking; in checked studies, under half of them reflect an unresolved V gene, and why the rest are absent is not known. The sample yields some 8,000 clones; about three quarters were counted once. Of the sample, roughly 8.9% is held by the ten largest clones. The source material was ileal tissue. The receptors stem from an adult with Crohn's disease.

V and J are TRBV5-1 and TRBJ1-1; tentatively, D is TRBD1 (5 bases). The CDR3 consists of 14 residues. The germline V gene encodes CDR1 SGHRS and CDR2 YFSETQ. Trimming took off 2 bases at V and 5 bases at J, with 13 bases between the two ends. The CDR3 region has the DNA TGCGCCAGCAGCTTAACGGGGGGTGAAACTGAAGCTTTCTTT. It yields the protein CASSLTGGETEAFF.

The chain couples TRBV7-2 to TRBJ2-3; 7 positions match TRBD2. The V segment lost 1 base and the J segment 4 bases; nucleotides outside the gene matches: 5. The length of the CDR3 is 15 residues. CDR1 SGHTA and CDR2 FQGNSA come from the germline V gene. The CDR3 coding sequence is TGTGCCAGCAGCTTAGGGGGGGGAGGTGCAGATACGCAGTATTTT. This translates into CASSLGGGGADTQYF.

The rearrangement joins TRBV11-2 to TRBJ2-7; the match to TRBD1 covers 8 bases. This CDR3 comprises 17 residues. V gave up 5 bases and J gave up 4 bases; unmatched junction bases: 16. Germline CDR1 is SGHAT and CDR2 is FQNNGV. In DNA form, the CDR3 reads TGTGCCAGCAGCCCACCCCGTAGGACAGGGAGAGGGTACGAGCAGTACTTC. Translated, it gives CASSPPRRTGRGYEQYF.

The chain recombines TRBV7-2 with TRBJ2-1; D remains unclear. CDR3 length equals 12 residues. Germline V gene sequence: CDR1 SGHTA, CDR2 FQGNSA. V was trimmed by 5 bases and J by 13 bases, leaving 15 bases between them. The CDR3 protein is CASSRLEGSQFF. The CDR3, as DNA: TGTGCCAGCAGCCGCCTAGAAGGTTCCCAGTTCTTC.

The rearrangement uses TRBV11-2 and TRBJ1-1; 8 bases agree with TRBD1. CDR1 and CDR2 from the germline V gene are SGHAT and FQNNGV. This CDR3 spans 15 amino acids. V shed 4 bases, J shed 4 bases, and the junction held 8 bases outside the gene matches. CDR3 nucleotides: TGTGCCAGCAGCTCAACAGGGGGAACGAGCACTGAAGCTTTCTTT. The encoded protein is CASSSTGGTSTEAFF.

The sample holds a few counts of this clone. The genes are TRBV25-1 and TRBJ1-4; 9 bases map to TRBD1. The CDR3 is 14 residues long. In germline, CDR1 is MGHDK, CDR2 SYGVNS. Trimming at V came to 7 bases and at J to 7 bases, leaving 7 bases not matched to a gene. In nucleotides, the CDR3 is TGTGCCAGCAATCCCGGGACAGGGAGTGAAAAACTGTTTTTT. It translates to CASNPGTGSEKLFF. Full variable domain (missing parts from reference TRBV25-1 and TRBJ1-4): EADIYQTPRYLVIGTGKKITLECSQTMGHDKMYWYQQDPGMELHLIHYSYGVNSTEKGDLSSESTVSRIRTEHFPLTLESARPSHTSQYLCASNPGTGSEKLFFGSGTQLSVL.

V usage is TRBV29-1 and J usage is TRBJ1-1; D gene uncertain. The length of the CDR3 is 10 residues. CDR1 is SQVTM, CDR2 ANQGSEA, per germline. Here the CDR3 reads CSGLNTEAFF. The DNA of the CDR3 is TGCAGTGGACTAAACACTGAAGCTTTCTTT. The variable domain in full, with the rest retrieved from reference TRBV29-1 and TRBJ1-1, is SAVISQKPSRDICQRGTSLTIQCQVDSQVTMMFWYRQQPGQSLTLIATANQGSEATYESGFVIDKFPISRPNLTFSTLTVSNMSPEDSSIYLCSGLNTEAFFGQGTRLTVV.

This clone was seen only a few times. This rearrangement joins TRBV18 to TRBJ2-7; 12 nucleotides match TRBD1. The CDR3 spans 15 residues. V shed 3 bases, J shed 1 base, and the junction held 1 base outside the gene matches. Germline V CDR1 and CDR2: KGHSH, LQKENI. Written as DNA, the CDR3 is TGTGCCAGCTCACCGGGACAGGGGGCGTCCTACGAGCAGTACTTC. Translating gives CASSPGQGASYEQYF. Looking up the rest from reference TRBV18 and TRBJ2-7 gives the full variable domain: NAGVMQNPRHLVRRRGQEARLRCSPMKGHSHVYWYRQLPEEGLKFMVYLQKENIIDESGMPKERFSAEFPKEGPSILRIQQVVRGDSAAYFCASSPGQGASYEQYFGPGTRLTVT.

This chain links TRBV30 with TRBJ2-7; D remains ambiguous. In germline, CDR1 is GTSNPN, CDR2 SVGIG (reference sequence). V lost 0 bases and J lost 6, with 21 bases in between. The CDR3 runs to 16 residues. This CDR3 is CAWSVDLRLRPLEQYF. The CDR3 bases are TGTGCCTGGAGTGTAGATCTGAGGCTCCGACCTCTCGAGCAGTACTTC.

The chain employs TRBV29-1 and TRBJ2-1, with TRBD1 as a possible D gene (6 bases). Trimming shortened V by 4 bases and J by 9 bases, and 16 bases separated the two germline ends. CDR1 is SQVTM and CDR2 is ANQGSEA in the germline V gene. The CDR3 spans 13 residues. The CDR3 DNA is TGCAGCGTTGGAGGACAGCCCCAGGGTGAGCAGTTCTTC. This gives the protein CSVGGQPQGEQFF.

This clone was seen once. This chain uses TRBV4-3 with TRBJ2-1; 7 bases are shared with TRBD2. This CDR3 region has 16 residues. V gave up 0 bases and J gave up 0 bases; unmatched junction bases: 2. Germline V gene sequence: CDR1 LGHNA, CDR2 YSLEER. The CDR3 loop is CASSQDGGGSYNEQFF. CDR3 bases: TGCGCCAGCAGCCAAGATGGGGGGGGCTCCTACAATGAGCAGTTCTTC.

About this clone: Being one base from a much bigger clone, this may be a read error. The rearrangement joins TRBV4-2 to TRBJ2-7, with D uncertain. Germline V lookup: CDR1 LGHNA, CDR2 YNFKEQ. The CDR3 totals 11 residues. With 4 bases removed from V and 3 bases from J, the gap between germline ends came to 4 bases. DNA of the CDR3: TGTGCCAGCAGCCTCCGCTACGAGCAGTACTTC. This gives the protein CASSLRYEQYF.

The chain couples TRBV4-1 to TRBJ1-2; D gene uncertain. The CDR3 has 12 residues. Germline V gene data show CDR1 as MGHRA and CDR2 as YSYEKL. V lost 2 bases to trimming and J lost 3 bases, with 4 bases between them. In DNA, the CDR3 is TGCGCCAGCAGCCAAACGGACTATGGCTACACCTTC. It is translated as CASSQTDYGYTF.

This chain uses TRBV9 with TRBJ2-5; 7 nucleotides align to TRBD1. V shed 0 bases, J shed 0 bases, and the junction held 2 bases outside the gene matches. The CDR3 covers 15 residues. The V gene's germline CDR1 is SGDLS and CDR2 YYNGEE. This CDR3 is CASSVGDRHQETQYF. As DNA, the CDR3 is TGTGCCAGCAGCGTAGGGGACAGACACCAAGAGACCCAGTACTTC.

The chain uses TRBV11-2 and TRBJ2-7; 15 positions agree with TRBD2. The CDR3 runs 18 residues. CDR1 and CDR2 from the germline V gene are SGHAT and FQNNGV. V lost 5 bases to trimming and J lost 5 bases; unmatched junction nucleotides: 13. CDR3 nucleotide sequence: TGTGCCAGCAGCCGCCGGACTAGCGGGGGGGCCGGTATACACGAGCAGTACTTC. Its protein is CASSRRTSGGAGIHEQYF.

The CDR3 DNA reads TGCGCCAGCAGCCGAGGGACAGGGACCTACGAGCAGTACTTC. It codes for CASSRGTGTYEQYF. The chain employs TRBV4-3 and TRBJ2-7; 9 bases fit TRBD1. This CDR3 spans 14 amino acids. The germline CDR1 and CDR2 sequences are LGHNA and YSLEER. The junction had 3 bases not matched to a gene; V was cut back by 4 bases and J by 2 bases.

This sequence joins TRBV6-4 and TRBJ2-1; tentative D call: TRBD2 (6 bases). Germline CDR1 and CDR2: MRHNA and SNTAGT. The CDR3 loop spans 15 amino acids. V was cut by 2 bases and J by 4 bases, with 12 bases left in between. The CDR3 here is CASSDSGGTYNEQFF. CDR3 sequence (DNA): TGTGCCAGCAGTGACAGTGGGGGGACTTACAATGAGCAGTTCTTC.

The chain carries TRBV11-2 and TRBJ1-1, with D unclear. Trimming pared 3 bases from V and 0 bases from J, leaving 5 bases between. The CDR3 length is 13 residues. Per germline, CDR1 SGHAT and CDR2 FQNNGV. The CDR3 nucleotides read TGTGCCAGCAGCTTCGGTTTGAACACTGAAGCTTTCTTT. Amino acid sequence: CASSFGLNTEAFF.

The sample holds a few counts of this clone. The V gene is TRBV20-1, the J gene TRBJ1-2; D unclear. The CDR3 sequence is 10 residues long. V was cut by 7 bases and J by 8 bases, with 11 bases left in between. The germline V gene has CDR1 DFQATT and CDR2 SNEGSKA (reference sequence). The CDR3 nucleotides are TGCAGTGTCTGGGTGGGCGGCTACACCTTC. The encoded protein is CSVWVGGYTF.

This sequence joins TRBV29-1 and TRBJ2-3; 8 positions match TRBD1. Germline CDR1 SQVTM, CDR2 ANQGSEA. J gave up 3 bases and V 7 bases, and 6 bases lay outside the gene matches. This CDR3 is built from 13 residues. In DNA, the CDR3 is TGCAGCGACCTTAGACAGGGGACAGATACGCAGTATTTT. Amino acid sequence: CSDLRQGTDTQYF.

CDR3 protein: CSRAARTEAFF. CDR3 DNA sequence: TGCAGTAGAGCTGCTCGCACTGAAGCTTTCTTT. The chain employs TRBV20-1 and TRBJ1-1, with D hard to call. V lost 8 bases to trimming and J lost 4 bases, with 11 bases between them. This CDR3 has 11 residues. Germline V gene sequence: CDR1 DFQATT, CDR2 SNEGSKA (reference sequence).

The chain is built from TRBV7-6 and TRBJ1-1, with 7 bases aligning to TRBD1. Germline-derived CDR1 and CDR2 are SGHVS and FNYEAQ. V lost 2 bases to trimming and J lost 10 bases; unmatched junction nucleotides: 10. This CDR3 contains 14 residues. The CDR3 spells CASSLMDRSTGAFF. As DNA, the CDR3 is TGTGCCAGCAGCTTAATGGACAGGTCGACCGGAGCTTTCTTT.

CDR3 in amino acids: CASSQTGGGQPQHF. Here the CDR3 DNA reads TGTGCCAGCAGCCAAACAGGGGGCGGTCAGCCCCAGCATTTT. The chain combines TRBV4-2 with TRBJ1-5; TRBD1 aligns across 9 bases. Germline V gene data show CDR1 as LGHNA and CDR2 as YNFKEQ. The junction had 2 bases not matched to a gene; V was cut back by 2 bases and J by 6 bases. The CDR3 extends over 14 amino acids.

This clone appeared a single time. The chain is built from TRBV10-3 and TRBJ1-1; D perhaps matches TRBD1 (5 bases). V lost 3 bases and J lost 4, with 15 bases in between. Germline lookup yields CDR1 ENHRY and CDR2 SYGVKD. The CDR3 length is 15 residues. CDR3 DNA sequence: TGTGCCATCAGTGACAGGGATAATGGCGCCACTGAAGCTTTCTTT. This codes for CAISDRDNGATEAFF.

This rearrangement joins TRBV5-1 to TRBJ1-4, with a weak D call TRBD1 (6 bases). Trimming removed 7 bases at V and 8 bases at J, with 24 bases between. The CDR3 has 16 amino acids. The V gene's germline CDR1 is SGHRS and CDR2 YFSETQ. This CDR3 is CASSGLPGEGGEKLFF. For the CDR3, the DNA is TGCGCCAGCTCAGGGCTGCCAGGGGAGGGGGGCGAAAAACTGTTTTTT.

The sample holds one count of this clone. The CDR3 sequence: CASTSLGDQPQHF. For the CDR3, the DNA is TGTGCCAGTACCTCACTCGGTGATCAGCCCCAGCATTTT. This chain links TRBV19 with TRBJ1-5, with unresolved D. The germline V gene has CDR1 LNHDA and CDR2 SQIVND (reference sequence). The germline V and J ends were trimmed by 7 bases and 5 bases, with 12 bases remaining between them. The CDR3 totals 13 residues.

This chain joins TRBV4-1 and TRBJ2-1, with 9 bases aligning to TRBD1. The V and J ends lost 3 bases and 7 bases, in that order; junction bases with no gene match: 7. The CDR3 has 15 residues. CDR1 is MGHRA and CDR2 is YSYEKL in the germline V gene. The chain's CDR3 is CASSHGQGSINEQFF. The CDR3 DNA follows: TGCGCCAGCAGCCACGGACAGGGGTCGATAAATGAGCAGTTCTTC.

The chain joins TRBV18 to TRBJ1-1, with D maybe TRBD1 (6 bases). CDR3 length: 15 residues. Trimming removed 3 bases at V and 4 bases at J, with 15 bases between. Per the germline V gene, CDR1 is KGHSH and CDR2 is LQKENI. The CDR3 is CASSPRTVLGTEAFF. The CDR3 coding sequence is TGTGCCAGCTCACCTCGGACAGTGCTCGGCACTGAAGCTTTCTTT. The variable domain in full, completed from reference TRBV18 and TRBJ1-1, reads NAGVMQNPRHLVRRRGQEARLRCSPMKGHSHVYWYRQLPEEGLKFMVYLQKENIIDESGMPKERFSAEFPKEGPSILRIQQVVRGDSAAYFCASSPRTVLGTEAFFGQGTRLTVV.

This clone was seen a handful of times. CDR3 sequence: CASSQDLGGGPTDTQYF. The CDR3 DNA follows: TGTGCCAGCAGCCAAGATTTGGGGGGGGGCCCGACAGATACGCAGTATTTT. The V gene is TRBV4-2, the J gene TRBJ2-3, with a weak D call TRBD2 (7 bases). The V gene lost 0 bases and the J gene lost 3 bases, with 16 bases spanning the gap. Per the germline V gene, CDR1 is LGHNA and CDR2 is YNFKEQ. This CDR3 is 17 amino acids long.

This CDR3 reads CASTDRYNSPLHF. DNA of the CDR3: TGTGCCAGTACGGACAGATATAATTCACCCCTCCACTTT. This chain uses TRBV2 with TRBJ1-6, with D perhaps matching TRBD1 (6 bases). The CDR3 has 13 residues. Between the trimmed V and J ends, which lost 9 bases and 4 bases, there was a span of 10 bases. Germline lookup yields CDR1 SNHLY and CDR2 FYNNEI.

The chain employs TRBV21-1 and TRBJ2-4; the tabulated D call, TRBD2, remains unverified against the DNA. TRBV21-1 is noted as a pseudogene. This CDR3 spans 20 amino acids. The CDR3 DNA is TGTGCCAGCAGCATTCGTCCCGGGACTAGCGGGGGGGCCTCCAAAAACATTCAGTACTTC. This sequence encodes CASSIRPGTSGGASKNIQYF.